Detailed here is one T cell receptor beta chain. Its antigen target is currently unknown. Base qualities are not at hand, and no much larger clone is one base apart. The same CDR3 also results from other DNA sequences found in this sample. The time point label, read with the paper, signifies: around 2 years on ibrutinib. For TCR beta library preparation, approximately 2.2 micrograms of genomic DNA were isolated from cryopreserved PBMCs. Longitudinal blood samples from CLL patients receiving ibrutinib monotherapy were subjected to high-throughput TCR beta sequencing. Patients were enrolled in a phase 2 open-label single-center ibrutinib monotherapy trial. On a MiSeq, deep resolution sequencing aimed for a depth between 1 in 1 million and 1 in 200,000 T cells, with each clonotype covered 10x on average. The immunoSEQ hsTCRB Kit was used to generate TCR beta libraries. Under the source paper's analysis protocol: ImmunoSEQ Data Assistant and ImmunoSEQ Analyzer were used for data analysis, and V, D and J genes were assigned according to IMGT definitions. Clonality, which ranges from 0 to 1, was calculated by subtracting the normalized Shannon entropy of productive rearrangement frequencies from one. Only overrepresented clonotypes making up at least 0.05% of the repertoire of each patient were included in the public clonotype analysis. About a dozen age-matched healthy donor repertoires from immuneACCESS served as clonality controls. TCRdb's version of the immuneACCESS table is confined to in-frame rearrangements and falls short of the full clone set. An unresolved V gene accounts for under half of the shortfall where checked; the remainder is of unknown origin. V and J calls and clone size are copied from that table; D and trimming were computed from the DNA. The table for this sample lists about 120,000 clones; 58% of them were counted only once. The ten largest account for about 40% of the sample.

V sheds 3 bases and J sheds 2 bases, leaving 8 bases between their ends. CDR1 and CDR2, per the germline V gene (reference sequence), are MNHEY and SMNVEV. The CDR3 sequence holds 14 residues, the cysteine and phenylalanine included. Only CDR3 DNA remains: 42 bases, in frame from the first base. The data belong to a study of cytotoxic CD8 clonotypes in ibrutinib-treated CLL (TCRdb year 2021). Notes on the research overall: In this cohort, around 15 patients were treatment-naive and approximately ten were relapsed/refractory, while fewer than 18 had unmutated IGHV. Responses were partial in some 24 patients and complete in 2; after median about 5.5 years follow-up, some 15 stayed in remission and some twelve progressed. Response samples were taken after a median of 12 months on treatment, ranging from about 6 to 40 months. On average, each sample had roughly 230,000 productive templates and more than 85,000 productive rearrangements. Of the roughly 90 participants in the trial, roughly 25 had longitudinal samples available. Cryopreserved peripheral blood mononuclear cells were obtained before treatment, at response, and at either sustained remission or disease progression. Every sample from remission and from progressive disease was obtained while the patients were still on ibrutinib. The paper as a whole reports these results and caveats: At baseline, clonality was higher than in age-matched healthy donors and showed a strong correlation with circulating CD8+ T-cell counts. Clonality increased at ibrutinib response, stayed stable in sustained remission, and fell back toward baseline at progression. Public clonotypes were rare and either shrank or stayed stable during treatment, and the rise in clonality at ibrutinib response reflected expansion of private clonotypes. Lymph node repertoires were not examined, and the timing of sampling was not matched between patients in sustained remission and those whose disease progressed.

The V and J segments used are TRBV27 and TRBJ1-3; no D gene call is confident. The sequences come from PBMCs, collected after 24 months of ibrutinib treatment. This TCR was sampled from a human donor with chronic lymphocytic leukemia. The DNA sequence is given as TGTGCCAGCAGTTTGACCCGAGCTGGAAACACCATATATTTT. The encoded protein is CASSLTRAGNTIYF.